The 11 T cell receptor beta chains in this list originate from one sample, sequenced in a study of blood T cell repertoires in COVID-19. Produced via immunoSEQ multiplex PCR; TCRdb's table is partial and in-frame only. The sample lists fewer than 200,000 clones; roughly 82% were seen once. The sequenced material came from peripheral blood. The receptors were gathered from a woman aged 60-75 years with COVID-19, enrolled during active disease.

The chain combines TRBV12-3 or TRBV12-4 with TRBJ1-5, with a possible D match to TRBD1 (5 bases). This CDR3 comprises 13 residues. Trimming left V 3 bases short and J 6 bases short, with 9 bases between. The CDR3 sequence: CASSFGGGQPQHF. In DNA, the CDR3 is TGTGCCAGCAGTTTCGGGGGGGGTCAGCCCCAGCATTTT.

The chain links TRBV6-5 to TRBJ1-5, with TRBD1 identical over 9 bases. The CDR3 is 14 residues long. Germline CDR1 is MNHEY and CDR2 is SVGAGI. Germline trimming cut 6 bases from V and 7 bases from J; bases unmatched to any gene: 7. The CDR3 loop is CASSPDRGGQPQHF. CDR3 nucleotide sequence: TGTGCCAGCAGCCCAGACAGGGGGGGCCAGCCCCAGCATTTT.

This clone was observed a handful of times. The chain employs TRBV7-2 and TRBJ2-1; 8 bases are a match to TRBD2. Trimming removed 5 bases from V and 0 bases from J; junction bases left unmatched: 3. CDR3 length: 15 amino acids. CDR1 SGHTA and CDR2 FQGNSA come from the germline V gene. The CDR3 DNA follows: TGTGCCAGCAGCGTTAGCGGGAACTCCTACAATGAGCAGTTCTTC. Translating it yields CASSVSGNSYNEQFF.

The chain carries TRBV6-5 and TRBJ1-2, with 9 bases lining up with TRBD1. The length of the CDR3 is 15 residues. With V trimmed by 6 bases and J by 6 bases, 11 bases remained unmatched. From germline, CDR1 is MNHEY and CDR2 SVGAGI. The CDR3 reads CASSRRRDRVDGYTF. The CDR3, as DNA: TGTGCCAGCAGCAGACGCCGGGACAGGGTTGATGGCTACACCTTC.

This clone was detected once. The chain couples TRBV7-9 to TRBJ2-3; 8 bases align to TRBD2. The V gene end was trimmed by 0 bases and the J gene end by 3 bases; junction bases not matched to a gene: 2. Germline V lookup: CDR1 SEHNR, CDR2 FQNEAQ (reference sequence). The CDR3 runs 15 residues. For the CDR3, the DNA is TGTGCCAGCAGCTTAGCGACGGGAGGGACAGATACGCAGTATTTT. Its translation: CASSLATGGTDTQYF.

Note on this clone: Other DNA sequences of this sample code for an identical CDR3. The DNA for the CDR3 is TGTGCCAGTAGTATTAAGGGAGACACTGAAGCTTTCTTT. This sequence encodes CASSIKGDTEAFF. This chain connects TRBV19 to TRBJ1-1; D not resolved. Trimming left V 3 bases short and J 3 bases short, with 8 bases between. The CDR3 has 13 amino acids. Germline assignment: CDR1 LNHDA and CDR2 SQIVND (reference sequence).

The rearrangement links TRBV25-1 to TRBJ2-4, with 7 nucleotides matching TRBD1. This CDR3 region has 15 residues. The V and J ends lost 6 bases and 0 bases, in that order; junction bases with no gene match: 5. Germline V lookup: CDR1 MGHDK, CDR2 SYGVNS. The CDR3 is CASRGTDLAKNIQYF. The CDR3 DNA reads TGTGCCAGCAGGGGGACAGATCTAGCCAAAAACATTCAGTACTTC.

The chain uses TRBV10-3 and TRBJ2-1, with 10 bases identical to TRBD2. Trimming took 0 bases from V and 0 from J; bases not matched to a gene: 11. Germline V CDR1 and CDR2: ENHRY, SYGVKD. The CDR3 has 20 amino acids. The CDR3 region has the DNA TGTGCCATCAGTGAGTCTAGGAGTAGCGGGGGGCAAAGCTCCTACAATGAGCAGTTCTTC. This encodes CAISESRSSGGQSSYNEQFF.

The chain recombines TRBV7-3 with TRBJ1-2; D not resolved. V dropped 1 base and J dropped 7 bases, with 10 bases sitting between them. The CDR3 has 13 residues. Germline V gene data show CDR1 as SGHTA and CDR2 as FQGTGA. CDR3 protein: CASSLSTESGYTF. For the CDR3, the DNA is TGTGCCAGCAGCTTAAGTACTGAAAGTGGCTACACCTTC.

This sequence joins TRBV20-1 and TRBJ2-6, with D uncertain. The V gene lost 3 bases and the J gene lost 0 bases, with 6 bases spanning the gap. This CDR3 comprises 14 residues. Germline-derived CDR1 and CDR2 are DFQATT and SNEGSKA (reference sequence). CDR3: CSASSDSGANVLTF. Written as DNA, the CDR3 is TGCAGTGCTAGTTCAGACTCTGGGGCCAACGTCCTGACTTTC.

The chain couples TRBV18 to TRBJ2-7, with TRBD1 matching 11 bases. The germline CDR1 and CDR2 sequences are KGHSH and LQKENI. This CDR3 has 14 amino acids. V shed 5 bases and J 3 bases; nucleotides not matched to a gene: 3. The CDR3, as DNA: TGTGCCAGCTCATCCGGGACAGGGGGCTACGAGCAGTACTTC. Translation: CASSSGTGGYEQYF.